A single T cell receptor (beta chain) is shown here with its context. The data originate from a study of blood T cell repertoires in COVID-19. Study-wide background: Spain, Italy and the United States supplied samples that represented acute and convalescent COVID-19. Sources were T cells, B-cell-depleted T cells, or PBMCs; the material itself was cDNA or gDNA.

The junction had 7 bases not matched to a gene; V was cut back by 4 bases and J by 8 bases. Germline CDR1 is SGHRS and CDR2 is YFSETQ. The CDR3 contains 15 residues. In the original processing: Nucleated cell counts were estimated from reference gene primer amplification. Clones were read by immunoSEQ multiplex PCR, and TCRdb kept only the in-frame ones, dropping some. The V and J calls and the clone size are those of that table, but D and trimming were determined from the DNA. The repertoire has around 310,000 clones, 75% to 90% of them found once; the top ten carry approximately 13%. This TCR derives from a woman aged 55 to 70 with acute or convalescent COVID-19. The chain recombines TRBV5-1 with TRBJ1-4; 11 bases are a match to TRBD1. Sequencing used peripheral blood. The DNA of the CDR3 is TGCGCCAGCAGCGGGGGGACAGGGGGAAGCGAAAAACTGTTTTTT. Protein: CASSGGTGGSEKLFF.